The clone carrying this T cell receptor (beta chain) was detected a few times. The target antigen is unknown. This sample stems from a study of early T cells in non-severe SARS-CoV-2 infection. Overall study findings and caveats: VDJdb matching skewed toward anti-spike CD8 responses, missing private and CD4 specificities.

CDR1 and CDR2 (germline): SGDLS, YYNGEE. CDR3 size: 17 residues. With V trimmed by 2 bases and J by 4 bases, 11 bases remained unmatched. TCRdb reanalysed the 5' RACE reads using MiXCR and keeps one entry per CDR3 protein. Among about 80,000 distinct CDR3 sequences, roughly 5.3% were seen once, and the ten largest hold 6.5% to 8%. The rearrangement joins TRBV9 to TRBJ2-2; 7 bases are a match to TRBD1. Sequencing was performed on whole blood, taken at baseline. This sequence was found in an adult who was a healthcare worker with PCR-confirmed SARS-CoV-2 infection or an uninfected control (not recorded which). CDR3 residues: CASSVGARAGGTGELFF. Here the CDR3 DNA reads TGTGCCAGCAGCGTGGGCGCCCGGGCAGGGGGCACCGGGGAGCTGTTTTTT.